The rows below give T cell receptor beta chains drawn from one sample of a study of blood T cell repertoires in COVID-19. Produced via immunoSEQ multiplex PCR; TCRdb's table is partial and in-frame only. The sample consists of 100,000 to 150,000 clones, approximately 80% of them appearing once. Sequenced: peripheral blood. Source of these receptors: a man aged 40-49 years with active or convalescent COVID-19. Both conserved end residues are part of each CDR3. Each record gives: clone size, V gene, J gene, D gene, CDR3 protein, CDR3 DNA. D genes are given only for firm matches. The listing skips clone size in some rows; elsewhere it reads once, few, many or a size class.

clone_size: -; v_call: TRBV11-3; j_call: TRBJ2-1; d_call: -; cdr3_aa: CASSLSPNNEQFF; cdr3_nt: TGTGCCAGCAGCTTATCCCCTAACAATGAGCAGTTCTTC
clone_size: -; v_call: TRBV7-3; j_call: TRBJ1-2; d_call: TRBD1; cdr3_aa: CASSSTGGANGYTF; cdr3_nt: TGTGCCAGCAGCTCCACAGGGGGTGCAAATGGCTACACCTTC
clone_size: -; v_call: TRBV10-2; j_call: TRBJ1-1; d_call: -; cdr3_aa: CASSESTVVMNTEAFF; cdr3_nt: TGCGCCAGCAGTGAGTCGACAGTCGTTATGAACACTGAAGCTTTCTTT
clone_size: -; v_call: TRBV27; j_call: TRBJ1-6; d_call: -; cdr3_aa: CASSLQGYYNSPLHF; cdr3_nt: TGTGCCAGCAGCCTGCAGGGCTACTATAATTCACCCCTCCACTTT
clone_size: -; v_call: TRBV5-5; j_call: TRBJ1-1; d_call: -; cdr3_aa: CASSLVEGAFF; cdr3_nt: TGTGCCAGCAGCTTGGTGGAGGGAGCTTTCTTT
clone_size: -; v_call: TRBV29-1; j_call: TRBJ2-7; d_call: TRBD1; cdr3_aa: CSVRGQGGSEQYF; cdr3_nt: TGCAGCGTTAGGGGACAGGGGGGAAGCGAGCAGTACTTC
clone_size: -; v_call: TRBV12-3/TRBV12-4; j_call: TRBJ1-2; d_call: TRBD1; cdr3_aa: CASSPGQGAGYTF; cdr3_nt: TGTGCCAGCAGCCCCGGACAGGGGGCGGGGTACACCTTC
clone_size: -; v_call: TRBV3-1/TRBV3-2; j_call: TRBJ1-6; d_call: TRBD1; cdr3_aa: CASSQGDRRTFSYNSPLHF; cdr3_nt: TGTGCCAGCAGCCAAGGGGACAGGCGTACGTTCTCCTATAATTCACCCCTCCACTTT
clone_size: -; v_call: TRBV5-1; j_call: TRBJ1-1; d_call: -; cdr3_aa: CASSWAGNTEAFF; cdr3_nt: TGCGCCAGCAGCTGGGCCGGGAACACTGAAGCTTTCTTT
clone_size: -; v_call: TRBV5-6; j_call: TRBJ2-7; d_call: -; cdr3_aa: CASSFRGLALASYEQYF; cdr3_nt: TGTGCCAGCAGCTTCCGAGGTCTAGCGCTAGCCTCCTACGAGCAGTACTTC
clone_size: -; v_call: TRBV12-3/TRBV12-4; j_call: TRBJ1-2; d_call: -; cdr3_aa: CASSPEVPYGYTF; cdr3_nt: TGTGCCAGCAGCCCCGAGGTGCCCTATGGCTACACCTTC
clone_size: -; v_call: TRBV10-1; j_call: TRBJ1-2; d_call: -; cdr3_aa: CASSNRGYGYTF; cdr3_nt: TGCGCCAGCTCCAACCGGGGATATGGCTACACCTTC
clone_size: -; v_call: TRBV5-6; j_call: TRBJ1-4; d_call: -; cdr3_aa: CASSSGGFEKLFF; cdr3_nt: TGTGCCAGCAGTTCCGGGGGTTTTGAAAAACTGTTTTTT
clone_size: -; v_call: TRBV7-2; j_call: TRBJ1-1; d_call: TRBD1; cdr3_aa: CASSFPKIVGTVNTEAFF; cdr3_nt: TGTGCCAGCAGCTTTCCCAAGATCGTCGGGACAGTGAACACTGAAGCTTTCTTT
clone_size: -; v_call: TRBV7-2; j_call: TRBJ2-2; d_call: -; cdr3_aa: CASSPSQTNTGELFF; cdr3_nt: TGTGCCAGCAGCCCCTCACAGACAAACACCGGGGAGCTGTTTTTT
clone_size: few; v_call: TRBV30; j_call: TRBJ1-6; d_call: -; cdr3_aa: CAWSVVFRANSPLHF; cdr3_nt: TGTGCCTGGAGTGTAGTGTTCAGGGCGAATTCACCCCTCCACTTT
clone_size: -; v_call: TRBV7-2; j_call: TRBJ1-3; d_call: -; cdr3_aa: CASSFLRSGNTIYF; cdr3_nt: TGTGCCAGCAGCTTTCTGCGTTCTGGAAACACCATATATTTT
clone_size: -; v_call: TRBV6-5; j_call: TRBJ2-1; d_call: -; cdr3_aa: CASSRLTGEQFF; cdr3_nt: TGTGCCAGCAGTCGACTTACCGGGGAGCAGTTCTTC
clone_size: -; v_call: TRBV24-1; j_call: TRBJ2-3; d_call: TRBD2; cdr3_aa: CATSDRTSATDTQYF; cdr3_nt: TGTGCCACCAGTGATCGGACTAGCGCCACAGATACGCAGTATTTT
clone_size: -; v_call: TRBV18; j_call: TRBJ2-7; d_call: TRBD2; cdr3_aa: CASSPRLAGSSYEQYF; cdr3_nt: TGTGCCAGCTCACCCAGACTAGCGGGGAGCTCCTACGAGCAGTACTTC
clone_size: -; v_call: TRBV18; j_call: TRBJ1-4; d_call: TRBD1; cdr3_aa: CASRPGQNEKLFF; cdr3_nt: TGTGCCAGTCGACCGGGACAGAATGAAAAACTGTTTTTT
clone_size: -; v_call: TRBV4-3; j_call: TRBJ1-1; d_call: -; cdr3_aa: CASSQDGSYTEAFF; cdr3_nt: TGCGCCAGCAGCCAAGACGGTAGTTACACTGAAGCTTTCTTT
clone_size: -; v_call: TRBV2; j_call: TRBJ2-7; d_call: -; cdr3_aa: CASIPGLRYEQYF; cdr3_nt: TGTGCCAGCATTCCCGGGTTGCGGTACGAGCAGTACTTC
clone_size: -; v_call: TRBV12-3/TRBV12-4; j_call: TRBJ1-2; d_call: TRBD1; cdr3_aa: CASSLGTVDGYTF; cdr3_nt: TGTGCCAGCAGTTTGGGGACAGTAGATGGCTACACCTTC
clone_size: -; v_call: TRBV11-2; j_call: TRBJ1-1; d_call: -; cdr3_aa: CASSFVSEAFF; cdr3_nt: TGTGCCAGCAGCTTTGTATCTGAAGCTTTCTTT
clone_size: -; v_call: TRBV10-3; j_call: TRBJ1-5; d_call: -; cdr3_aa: CAISASGSNQPQHF; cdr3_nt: TGTGCCATCAGTGCCTCAGGGAGCAATCAGCCCCAGCATTTT
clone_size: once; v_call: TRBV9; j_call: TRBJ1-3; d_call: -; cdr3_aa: CASSVDSSSGNTIYF; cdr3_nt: TGTGCCAGCAGCGTGGACAGTTCCTCTGGAAACACCATATATTTT
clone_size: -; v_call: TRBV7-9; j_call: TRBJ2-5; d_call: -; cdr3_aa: CASSSPVTGRQETQYF; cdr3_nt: TGTGCCAGCAGCTCTCCCGTCACCGGGAGACAAGAGACCCAGTACTTC
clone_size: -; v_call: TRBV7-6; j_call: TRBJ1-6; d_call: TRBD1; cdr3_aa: CASSNTPGTGNSPLHF; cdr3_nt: TGTGCCAGCAGCAATACGCCAGGGACAGGGAATTCACCCCTCCACTTT
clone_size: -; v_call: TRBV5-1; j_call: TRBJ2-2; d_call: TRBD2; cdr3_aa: CASSVTAGATNTGELFF; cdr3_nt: TGCGCCAGCAGCGTCACAGCGGGGGCCACTAACACCGGGGAGCTGTTTTTT
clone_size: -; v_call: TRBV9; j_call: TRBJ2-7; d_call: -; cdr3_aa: CASSVGLGRTGMGYEQYF; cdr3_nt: TGTGCCAGCAGCGTAGGATTGGGGAGAACGGGCATGGGCTACGAGCAGTACTTC
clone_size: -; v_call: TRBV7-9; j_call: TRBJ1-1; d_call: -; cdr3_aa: CASSLQQGRNTEAFF; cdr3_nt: TGTGCCAGCAGCTTACAACAGGGAAGAAACACTGAAGCTTTCTTT
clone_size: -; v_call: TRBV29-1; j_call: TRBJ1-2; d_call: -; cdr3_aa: CSTEPTNYGYTF; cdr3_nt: TGCAGCACAGAACCCACTAACTATGGCTACACCTTC
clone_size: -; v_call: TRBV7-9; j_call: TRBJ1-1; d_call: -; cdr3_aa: CASSAPGFTEAFF; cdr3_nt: TGTGCCAGCAGCGCCCCAGGGTTCACTGAAGCTTTCTTT
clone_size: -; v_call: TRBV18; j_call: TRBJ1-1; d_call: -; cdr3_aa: CASSPRGGVNTEAFF; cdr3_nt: TGTGCCAGCTCACCACGGGGAGGGGTGAACACTGAAGCTTTCTTT
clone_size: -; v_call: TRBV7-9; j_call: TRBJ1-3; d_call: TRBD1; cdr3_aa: CASSLDTGGTGNTIYF; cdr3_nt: TGTGCCAGCAGCTTGGATACAGGGGGCACCGGAAACACCATATATTTT
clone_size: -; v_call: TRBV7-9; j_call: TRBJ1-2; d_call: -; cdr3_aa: CASSHIEGDYGYTF; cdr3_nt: TGTGCCAGCAGTCATATCGAAGGGGACTATGGCTACACCTTC
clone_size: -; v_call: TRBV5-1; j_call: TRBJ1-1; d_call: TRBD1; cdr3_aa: CASSLKGTGGGNTEAFF; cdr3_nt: TGCGCCAGCAGCCTCAAGGGTACAGGGGGTGGGAACACTGAAGCTTTCTTT
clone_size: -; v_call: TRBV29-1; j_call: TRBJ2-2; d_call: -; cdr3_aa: CSVVGGLNTGELFF; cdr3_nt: TGCAGCGTTGTTGGAGGGCTGAACACCGGGGAGCTGTTTTTT